This record covers a single TCR beta chain. The antigen is undetermined. This sample stems from a study of cytomegalovirus exposure and HLA in healthy donors. General observations from the study: Cytomegalovirus-associated TCR beta chains were listed, numbering under 200. Because they were indistinguishable, some V segments, including TRBV6-2 and TRBV6-3, were excluded.

V was pared by 4 bases and J by 0 bases, with 6 bases of the junction left unmatched. The CDR3 contains 17 residues. Looked up from germline, CDR1 is MGHRA and CDR2 is YSYEKL. The PCR was carried out with 60 Vbeta primers and 13 Jbeta primers. Method: immunoSEQ multiplex PCR; TCRdb's copy keeps in-frame clones and lacks some. The data show some 180,000 clones, 78% seen once. This sequence joins TRBV4-1 and TRBJ1-4, with TRBD1 identical over 9 bases. The sequence derives from a female donor in good health and CMV-seronegative. Sequencing was carried out using PBMCs. CDR3 DNA: TGCGCCAGCAGCCTCGGACAGGGGTCCGCAACTAATGAAAAACTGTTTTTT. Translating it yields CASSLGQGSATNEKLFF.